A single sample gave rise to the 19 T cell receptor beta chains below, sequenced in a study of Tregs in tolerant kidney transplant recipients. Here immunoSEQ multiplex PCR was the method, and the copy in TCRdb shows in-frame clones only, minus some. The specimen's table records under 2,500 clones. Recipients received nonmyeloablative bone marrow transplants from related graft donors, with transient mixed chimerism. The sample in question was CD8+ T cells from blood (PBMCs), obtained 6 months after the transplant. Source of these receptors: a human patient who received a combined kidney and bone marrow transplant. Some of the T cells may derive from the graft donor.

On this clone: From the germline J gene comes the end of the CDR3, since the read stops 3 residues before it. V is TRBV29-1 and J is TRBJ2-3; maybe TRBD2 (6 bases). This CDR3 region has 14 residues. Germline V CDR1 and CDR2: SQVTM, ANQGSEA. Trimming pared 7 bases from V and 2 bases from J, leaving 16 bases between. This CDR3 is CSARGVADTDTQYF. The covered CDR3 bases are TGCAGCGCCCGGGGAGTAGCGGACACAGATACG.

In the case of this clone: The read ends 3 residues early relative to the CDR3; the germline J gene fills the gap. The chain is built from TRBV29-1 and TRBJ2-1; 11 bases line up with TRBD2. Germline CDR1 and CDR2: SQVTM and ANQGSEA. The length of the CDR3 is 16 residues. The V segment lost 6 bases and the J segment 8 bases; nucleotides outside the gene matches: 15. CDR3 sequence reads: CSVWSSGRAVRYEQFF. The CDR3 DNA, read in part, is TGCAGCGTCTGGAGTAGCGGGAGGGCCGTAAGGTATGAG.

Remarks on this clone: The sequenced fragment ends 3 residues before the CDR3 boundary, so the rest is inferred from the germline J gene. This chain joins TRBV7-8 and TRBJ2-7; the D gene is possibly TRBD2 (5 bases). The CDR3 is made up of 15 amino acids. Germline lookup yields CDR1 SGHVS and CDR2 FQNEAQ. V was shortened by 1 base and J by 5 bases, with 15 bases between the two germline ends. CDR3 region: CASSLVRGWANEQYF. Partial CDR3 DNA: TGTGCCAGCAGCTTAGTCCGGGGTTGGGCGAACGAG.

A note on this clone: The read finishes 3 residues shy of the CDR3 end, and the germline J gene is used to complete it. The V and J genes are TRBV20-1 and TRBJ2-3, with D possibly TRBD2 on 7 matching bases. V was shortened by 5 bases and J by 2 bases, with 20 bases between the two germline ends. This CDR3 is built from 16 residues. Per the germline V gene, CDR1 is DFQATT and CDR2 is SNEGSKA (reference sequence). The CDR3 loop reads CSALPVRGALTDTQYF. The DNA read from the CDR3 is TGCAGTGCTCTACCAGTTCGGGGGGCCCTCACAGATACG.

Worth noting for this clone: The CDR3 is cut off 3 residues early in the read; its end comes from the germline J gene. The rearrangement uses TRBV29-1 and TRBJ2-1; TRBD2 matches at 7 bases. This CDR3 spans 15 amino acids. Trimming took 3 bases from V and 7 from J; bases not matched to a gene: 12. Germline V gene lookup returns CDR1 SQVTM and CDR2 ANQGSEA. The part of the CDR3 DNA that was read is TGCAGCGTTGAGAGGGCGGGAGAGTTTGGAAATGAG. Protein: CSVERAGEFGNE. The whole CDR3 reads CSVERAGEFGNEQFF.

For this clone: At one boundary the junction diverges from the germline segment, which might be a read error. The sequenced fragment ends 3 residues before the CDR3 boundary, so the rest is inferred from the germline J gene. The V gene is TRBV4-2, the J gene TRBJ2-1, with 7 nucleotides matching TRBD2. CDR3 size: 12 residues. Germline CDR1 LGHNA, CDR2 YNFKEQ. CDR3 protein: CASSPAGNEQFF. The CDR3 bases that were read are TGCGCCAGCAGCCCAGCGGGAAATGAG.

On this clone: The DNA ends 3 residues before the CDR3 does, and the rest of the CDR3 is filled in from the germline J gene. This chain uses TRBV7-2 with TRBJ2-1; tentatively, D is TRBD2 (6 bases). The CDR3 runs to 15 residues. CDR1 is SGHTA, CDR2 FQGNSA, per germline. Trimming took 5 bases from V and 7 from J, leaving 18 bases between them. CDR3 sequence: CASSPLVTRRNEQFF. CDR3 DNA, as far as it was read: TGTGCCAGCAGCCCCCTCGTGACTAGGAGGAATGAG.

Concerning this clone: Read coverage stops 3 residues before the CDR3 terminus; the germline J gene supplies the remainder. J is TRBJ2-7 and V is TRBV7-9; 13 bases fit TRBD2. J lost 4 bases, V lost 6 bases, and 6 bases had no gene match. This CDR3 comprises 15 residues. Germline V gene lookup returns CDR1 SEHNR and CDR2 FQNEAQ (reference sequence). The covered CDR3 bases are TGTGCCAGCAGTACCGGACTAGCGGGAGTGTACGAG. Translation gives CASSTGLAGVYE. The full CDR3 sequence reads CASSTGLAGVYEQYF. The full variable domain, with the rest looked up from reference TRBV7-9 and TRBJ2-7, is DTGVSQNPRHKITKRGQNVTFRCDPISEHNRLYWYRQTLGQGPEFLTYFQNEAQLEKSRLLSDRFSAERPKGSFSTLEIQRTEQGDSAMYLCASSTGLAGVYEQYFGPGTRLTVT.

Comments on this clone: The read is 3 residues too short to cover the CDR3 end, so that end is filled in from the germline J gene. J is TRBJ2-7 and V is TRBV19; 9 bases fit TRBD1. Germline V gives CDR1 LNHDA, CDR2 SQIVND (reference sequence). This CDR3 region has 16 residues. J gave up 6 bases and V 5 bases, and 14 bases lay outside the gene matches. The CDR3 loop is CASSSGQGVYKAEQYF. CDR3 bases read: TGTGCCAGTAGTTCGGGACAGGGTGTCTACAAAGCCGAG. Full variable domain (rest looked up from reference TRBV19 and TRBJ2-7): DGGITQSPKYLFRKEGQNVTLSCEQNLNHDAMYWYRQDPGQGLRLIYYSQIVNDFQKGDIAEGYSVSREKKESFPLTVTSAQKNPTAFYLCASSSGQGVYKAEQYFGPGTRLTVT.

As regards this clone: Read coverage stops 3 residues before the CDR3 terminus; the germline J gene supplies the remainder. V gene TRBV5-4 combines with J gene TRBJ1-3; 7 positions agree with TRBD1. V shed 7 bases and J 4 bases; nucleotides not matched to a gene: 14. The CDR3 spans 16 residues. Germline-derived CDR1 and CDR2 are SGHNT and YYREEE (reference sequence). CDR3: CASGITGDGKGNTIYF. CDR3 DNA (partial): TGTGCCAGCGGAATCACAGGGGATGGAAAAGGAAACACC.

Note on this clone: From the germline J gene comes the end of the CDR3, since the read stops 3 residues before it. The chain recombines TRBV6-1 with TRBJ1-4; D ambiguous. Trimming took 2 bases from V and 1 from J, leaving 8 bases between them. From germline, CDR1 is MNHNS and CDR2 SASEGT. CDR3 length: 15 residues. Incomplete CDR3 DNA: TGTGCCAGCAGTGAATTCGAGGGAACTAATGAAAAA. Translating it yields CASSEFEGTNEK. The full CDR3 protein is CASSEFEGTNEKLFF.

Notes on this clone: The CDR3 is cut off 3 residues early in the read; its end comes from the germline J gene. This chain connects TRBV5-4 to TRBJ2-7, with D possibly being TRBD1 (6 bases). The CDR3 is 12 amino acids. Germline V gives CDR1 SGHNT, CDR2 YYREEE (reference sequence). The V gene lost 1 base and the J gene lost 4 bases, with 6 bases spanning the gap. The sequenced CDR3 bases are TGTGCCAGCAGCTTGCAGGGGTACGAG. Protein product: CASSLQGYE. The CDR3 in full is CASSLQGYEQYF.

Points on this clone: Coverage ceases 3 residues before the CDR3 finishes, and the germline J gene fills in the end. The chain uses TRBV7-2 and TRBJ1-1; the match to TRBD1 covers 8 bases. The CDR3 consists of 13 residues. J was trimmed by 5 bases and V by 2 bases; bases with no gene match: 1. Germline V lookup: CDR1 SGHTA, CDR2 FQGNSA. The CDR3 sequence: CASSLTGGTEAFF. Partial CDR3 DNA: TGTGCCAGCAGCTTAACAGGGGGGACTGAA.

On this clone: A read error may account for a junction end that differs from germline. The read ends 3 residues shy of where the CDR3 ends; the end is completed using the germline J gene. This sequence joins TRBV4-2 and TRBJ1-5; D is unresolved. The CDR3 extends over 15 amino acids. CDR1 is LGHNA, CDR2 YNFKEQ, per germline. CDR3 DNA, as far as it was read: TGCGCCAGCAGCCAAGATAGTGCTAGCAATCAGCCC. This encodes CASSQDSASNQP. The whole CDR3 is CASSQDSASNQPQHF.

Worth noting for this clone: The read ends 3 residues shy of where the CDR3 ends; the end is completed using the germline J gene. The chain uses TRBV24-1 and TRBJ2-1; D perhaps matches TRBD2 (7 bases). The CDR3 runs to 15 residues. Looked up from germline, CDR1 is KGHDR and CDR2 is SFDVKD. V lost 2 bases and J lost 5, with 12 bases in between. The sequenced part of the CDR3 DNA is TGTGCCACCAGTGATTGGGGGGGACAAGACAATGAG. Amino acids: CATSDWGGQDNE. The whole CDR3 sequence is CATSDWGGQDNEQFF.

This clone is identified as medium-sized from frequency. Read sequence stops 3 residues before the CDR3 end, and the germline J gene provides the missing end. Additional DNA sequences in this sample encode the identical CDR3. The V gene is TRBV5-4, the J gene TRBJ1-1; D possibly corresponds to TRBD1 (5 bases). The CDR3 extends over 14 amino acids. Germline assignment: CDR1 SGHNT and CDR2 YYREEE (reference sequence). V was cut by 4 bases and J by 4 bases, with 14 bases left in between. The part of the CDR3 DNA that was read is TGTGCCAGCAGCCCCCGGACGGGGGGCACTGAA. Its protein product is CASSPRTGGTE. The complete CDR3 protein is CASSPRTGGTEAFF. The full variable domain, with the rest looked up from reference TRBV5-4 and TRBJ1-1, is ETGVTQSPTHLIKTRGQQVTLRCSSQSGHNTVSWYQQALGQGPQFIFQYYREEENGRGNFPPRFSGLQFPNYSSELNVNALELDDSALYLCASSPRTGGTEAFFGQGTRLTVV.

Concerning this clone: From the germline J gene comes the end of the CDR3, since the read stops 3 residues before it. The chain recombines TRBV30 with TRBJ1-4; 8 bases fit TRBD1. Germline lookup yields CDR1 GTSNPN and CDR2 SVGIG (reference sequence). With V trimmed by 0 bases and J by 5 bases, 2 bases remained unmatched. This CDR3 is built from 14 residues. Incomplete CDR3 DNA: TGTGCCTGGAGTGTTGGGACAGGCAATGAAAAA. Its translation is CAWSVGTGNEK. The whole CDR3 protein reads CAWSVGTGNEKLFF.

Concerning this clone: The read halts 3 residues ahead of the CDR3 end, with the missing end drawn from the germline J gene. V is TRBV7-3 and J is TRBJ2-2; D is perhaps TRBD2 (5 bases). CDR3 length equals 13 residues. The germline V gene has CDR1 SGHTA and CDR2 FQGTGA. The V and J ends lost 8 bases and 4 bases respectively, with 11 bases between them. CDR3 DNA (partial): TGTGCCAGCCCTAGGCGGGTCACCGGGGAG. Protein sequence: CASPRRVTGE. The complete CDR3 sequence is CASPRRVTGELFF. The complete variable domain, with remaining parts taken from reference TRBV7-3 and TRBJ2-2, reads GAGVSQTPSNKVTEKGKYVELRCDPISGHTALYWYRQSLGQGPEFLIYFQGTGAADDSGLPNDRFFAVRPEGSVSTLKIQRTERGDSAVYLCASPRRVTGELFFGEGSRLTVL.

On this clone itself: The missing CDR3 end, 3 residues past where the read stops, is filled in from the germline J gene. This chain joins TRBV13 and TRBJ2-7; 10 bases map to TRBD2. The CDR3 has 16 residues. After removal of 1 base from V and 4 bases from J, the junction contained 7 bases not matched to a gene. CDR1 and CDR2 (germline): PRHDT, FYEKMQ (reference sequence). The sequenced part of the CDR3 DNA is TGTGCCAGCAGCTTAGCAACTAGCGGGAAGGGTTACGAG. It is translated as CASSLATSGKGYE. The full CDR3 reads CASSLATSGKGYEQYF.